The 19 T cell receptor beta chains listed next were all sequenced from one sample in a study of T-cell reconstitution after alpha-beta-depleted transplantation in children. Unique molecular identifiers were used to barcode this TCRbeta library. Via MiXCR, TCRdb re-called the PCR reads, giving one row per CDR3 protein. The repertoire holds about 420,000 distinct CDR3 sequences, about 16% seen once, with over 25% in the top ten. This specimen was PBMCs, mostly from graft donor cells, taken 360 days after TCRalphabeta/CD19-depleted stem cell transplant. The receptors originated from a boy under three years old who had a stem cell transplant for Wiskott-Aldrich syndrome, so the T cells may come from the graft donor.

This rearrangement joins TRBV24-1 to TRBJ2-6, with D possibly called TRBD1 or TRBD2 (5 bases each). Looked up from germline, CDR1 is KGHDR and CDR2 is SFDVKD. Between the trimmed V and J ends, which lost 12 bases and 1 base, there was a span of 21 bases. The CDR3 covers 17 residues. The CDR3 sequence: CACREGPLLSGANVLTF. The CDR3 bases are TGTGCCTGTCGTGAGGGACCCTTATTATCTGGGGCCAACGTCCTGACTTTC.

The CDR3 protein is CATSDGREPQYEQYF. The CDR3 DNA is TGTGCCACCAGTGATGGGCGGGAGCCCCAATACGAGCAGTACTTC. The rearrangement links TRBV24-1 to TRBJ2-7, with 7 bases aligning to TRBD2. The CDR3 consists of 15 residues. With V trimmed by 3 bases and J by 4 bases, 8 bases remained unmatched. CDR1 and CDR2 from the germline V gene are KGHDR and SFDVKD.

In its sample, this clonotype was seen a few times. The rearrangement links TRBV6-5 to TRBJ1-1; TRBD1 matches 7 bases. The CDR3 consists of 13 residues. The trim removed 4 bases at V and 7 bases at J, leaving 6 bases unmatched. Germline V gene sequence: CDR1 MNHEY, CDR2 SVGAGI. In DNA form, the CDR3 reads TGTGCCAGCAGTTCCGCGTACAGGGGTGAAGCTTTCTTT. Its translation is CASSSAYRGEAFF.

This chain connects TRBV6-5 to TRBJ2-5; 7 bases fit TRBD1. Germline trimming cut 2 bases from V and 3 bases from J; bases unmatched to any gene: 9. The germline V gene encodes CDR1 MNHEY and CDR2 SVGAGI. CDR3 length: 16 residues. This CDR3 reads CASSYHLQGREETQYF. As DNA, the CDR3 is TGTGCCAGCAGTTACCATCTACAGGGGCGCGAAGAGACCCAGTACTTC.

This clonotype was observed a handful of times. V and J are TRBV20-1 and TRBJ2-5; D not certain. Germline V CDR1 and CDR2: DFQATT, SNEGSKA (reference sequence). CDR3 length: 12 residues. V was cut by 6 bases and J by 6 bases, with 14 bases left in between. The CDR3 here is CSALRFEQTQYF. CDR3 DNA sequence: TGCAGTGCCTTAAGATTCGAGCAGACCCAGTACTTC.

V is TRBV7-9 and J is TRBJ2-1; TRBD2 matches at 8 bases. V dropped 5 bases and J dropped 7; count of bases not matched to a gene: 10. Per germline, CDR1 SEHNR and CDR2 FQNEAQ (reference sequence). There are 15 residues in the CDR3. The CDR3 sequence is CASSTVRRGGNEQFF. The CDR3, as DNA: TGTGCCAGCAGCACTGTTCGCCGGGGGGGAAATGAGCAGTTCTTC. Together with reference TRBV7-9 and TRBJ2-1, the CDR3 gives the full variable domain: DTGVSQNPRHKITKRGQNVTFRCDPISEHNRLYWYRQTLGQGPEFLTYFQNEAQLEKSRLLSDRFSAERPKGSFSTLEIQRTEQGDSAMYLCASSTVRRGGNEQFFGPGTRLTVL.

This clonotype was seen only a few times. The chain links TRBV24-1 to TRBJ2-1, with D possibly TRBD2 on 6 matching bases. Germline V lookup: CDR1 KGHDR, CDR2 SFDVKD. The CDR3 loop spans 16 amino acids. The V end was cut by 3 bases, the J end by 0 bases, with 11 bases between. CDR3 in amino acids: CATSDIAASSYNEQFF. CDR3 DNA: TGTGCCACCAGTGATATAGCGGCAAGCTCCTACAATGAGCAGTTCTTC.

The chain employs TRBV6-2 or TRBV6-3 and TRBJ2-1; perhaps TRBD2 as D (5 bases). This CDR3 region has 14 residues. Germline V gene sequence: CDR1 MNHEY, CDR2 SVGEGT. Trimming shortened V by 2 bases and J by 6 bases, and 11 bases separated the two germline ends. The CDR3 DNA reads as TGTGCCAGCAGTTACATGGCTAGCTCCAATGAGCAGTTCTTC. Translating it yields CASSYMASSNEQFF.

In DNA, the CDR3 is TGTGCCAGCAGATCCCGGGACAGTGGGCCTGCCTACGAGCAGTACTTC. Its protein is CASRSRDSGPAYEQYF. The V and J genes are TRBV25-1 and TRBJ2-7, with 7 bases aligning to TRBD1. CDR3 length equals 16 residues. Trimming took 6 bases from V and 2 from J; bases not matched to a gene: 13. Germline V gene sequence: CDR1 MGHDK, CDR2 SYGVNS.

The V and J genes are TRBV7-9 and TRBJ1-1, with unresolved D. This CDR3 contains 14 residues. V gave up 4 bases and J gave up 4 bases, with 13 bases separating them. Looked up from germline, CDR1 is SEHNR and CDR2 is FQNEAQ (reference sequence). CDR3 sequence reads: CASSSPYRGTEAFF. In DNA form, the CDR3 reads TGTGCCAGCAGCTCCCCTTACAGAGGCACTGAAGCTTTCTTT.

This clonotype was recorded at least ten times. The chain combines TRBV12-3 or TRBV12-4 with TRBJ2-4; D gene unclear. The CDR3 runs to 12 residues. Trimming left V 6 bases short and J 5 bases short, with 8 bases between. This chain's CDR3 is CASSQTQNIQYF. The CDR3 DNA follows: TGTGCCAGCAGCCAGACCCAAAACATTCAGTACTTC.

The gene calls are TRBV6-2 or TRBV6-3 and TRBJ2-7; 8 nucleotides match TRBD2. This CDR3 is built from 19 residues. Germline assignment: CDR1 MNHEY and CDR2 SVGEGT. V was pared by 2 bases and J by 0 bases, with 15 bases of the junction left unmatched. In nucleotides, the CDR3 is TGTGCCAGCAGTTACAGAATCAAGCGGGAGTATCGGAGCTCCTACGAGCAGTACTTC. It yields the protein CASSYRIKREYRSSYEQYF.

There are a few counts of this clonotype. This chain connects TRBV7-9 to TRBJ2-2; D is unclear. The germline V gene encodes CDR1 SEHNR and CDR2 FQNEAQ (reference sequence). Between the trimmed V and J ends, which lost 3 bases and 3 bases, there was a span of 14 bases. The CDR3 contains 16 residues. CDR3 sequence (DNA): TGTGCCAGCAGCTTGGTTGTCCTGGCGTACACCGGGGAGCTGTTTTTT. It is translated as CASSLVVLAYTGELFF.

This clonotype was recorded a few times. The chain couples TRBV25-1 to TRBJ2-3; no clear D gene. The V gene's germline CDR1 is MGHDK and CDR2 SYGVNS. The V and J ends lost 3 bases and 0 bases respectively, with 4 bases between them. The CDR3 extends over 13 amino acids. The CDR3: CASSEWSTDTQYF. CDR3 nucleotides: TGTGCCAGCAGTGAGTGGAGCACAGATACGCAGTATTTT.

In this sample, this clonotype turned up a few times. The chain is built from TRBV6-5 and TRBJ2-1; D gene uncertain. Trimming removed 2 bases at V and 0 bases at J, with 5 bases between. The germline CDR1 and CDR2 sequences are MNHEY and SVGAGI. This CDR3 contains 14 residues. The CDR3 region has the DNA TGTGCCAGCAGTTACCCCGGCTCCTACAATGAGCAGTTCTTC. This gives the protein CASSYPGSYNEQFF.

The CDR3 region is CATSRDPPSLAGGRESQETQYF. Here the CDR3 DNA reads TGTGCCACCAGCAGAGATCCCCCCTCCCTAGCGGGAGGGCGAGAGTCCCAAGAGACCCAGTACTTC. The gene calls are TRBV15 and TRBJ2-5, with TRBD2 identical over 12 bases. CDR1 LNHNV and CDR2 YYDKDF come from the germline V gene (reference sequence). V lost 0 bases, J lost 1 base, and 18 bases stayed unmatched. CDR3 length: 22 residues. Combining the CDR3 with reference TRBV15 and TRBJ2-5 gives the whole variable domain DAMVIQNPRYQVTQFGKPVTLSCSQTLNHNVMYWYQQKSSQAPKLLFHYYDKDFNNEADTPDNFQSRRPNTSFCFLDIRSPGLGDTAMYLCATSRDPPSLAGGRESQETQYFGPGTRLLVL.

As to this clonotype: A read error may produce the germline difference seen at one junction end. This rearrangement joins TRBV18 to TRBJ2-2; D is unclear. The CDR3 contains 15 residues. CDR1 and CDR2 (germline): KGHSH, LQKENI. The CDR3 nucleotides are TGTACCAGCTCACCAGCAAGAGTTTACACCGGGGAGCTGTTTTTT. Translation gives CTSSPARVYTGELFF.

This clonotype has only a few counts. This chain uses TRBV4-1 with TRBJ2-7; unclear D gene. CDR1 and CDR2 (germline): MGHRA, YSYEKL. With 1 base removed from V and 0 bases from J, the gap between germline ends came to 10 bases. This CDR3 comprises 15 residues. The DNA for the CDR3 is TGCGCCAGCAGCCAAGTTGGACGGACCTCCTACGAGCAGTACTTC. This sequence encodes CASSQVGRTSYEQYF.

The CDR3 sequence: CASSLDRRWRGTEAFF. The CDR3 nucleotides read TGTGCCAGCAGCTTAGATCGCAGGTGGAGGGGTACTGAAGCTTTCTTT. The chain recombines TRBV7-9 with TRBJ1-1; tentatively, D is TRBD1 (5 bases). V lost 1 base and J 5 bases, leaving 17 bases between the germline ends. The CDR3 has 16 residues. The germline gives CDR1 SEHNR, CDR2 FQNEAQ (reference sequence). The full variable domain, its missing parts supplied by reference TRBV7-9 and TRBJ1-1, is DTGVSQNPRHKITKRGQNVTFRCDPISEHNRLYWYRQTLGQGPEFLTYFQNEAQLEKSRLLSDRFSAERPKGSFSTLEIQRTEQGDSAMYLCASSLDRRWRGTEAFFGQGTRLTVV.